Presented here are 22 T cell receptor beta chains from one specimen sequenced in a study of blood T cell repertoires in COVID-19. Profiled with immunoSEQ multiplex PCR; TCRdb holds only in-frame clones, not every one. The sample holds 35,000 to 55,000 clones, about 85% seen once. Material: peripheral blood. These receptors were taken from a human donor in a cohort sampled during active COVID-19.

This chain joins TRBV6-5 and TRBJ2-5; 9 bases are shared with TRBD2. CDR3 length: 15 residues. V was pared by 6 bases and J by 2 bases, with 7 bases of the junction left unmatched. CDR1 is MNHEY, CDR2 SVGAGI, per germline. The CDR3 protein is CASRDSGGLQETQYF. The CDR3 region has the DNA TGTGCCAGCAGGGATAGCGGGGGACTTCAAGAGACCCAGTACTTC.

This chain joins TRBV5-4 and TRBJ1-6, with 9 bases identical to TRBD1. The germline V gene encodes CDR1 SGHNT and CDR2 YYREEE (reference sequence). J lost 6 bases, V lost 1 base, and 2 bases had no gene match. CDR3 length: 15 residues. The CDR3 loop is CASSLPGQGNSPLHF. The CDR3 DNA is TGTGCCAGCAGCTTGCCGGGACAGGGTAATTCACCCCTCCACTTT.

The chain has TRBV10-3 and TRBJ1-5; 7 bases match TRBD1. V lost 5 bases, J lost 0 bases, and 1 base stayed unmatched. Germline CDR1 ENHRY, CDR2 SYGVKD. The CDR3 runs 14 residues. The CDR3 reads CAISQGVSNQPQHF. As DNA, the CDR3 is TGTGCCATCAGTCAGGGGGTTAGCAATCAGCCCCAGCATTTT.

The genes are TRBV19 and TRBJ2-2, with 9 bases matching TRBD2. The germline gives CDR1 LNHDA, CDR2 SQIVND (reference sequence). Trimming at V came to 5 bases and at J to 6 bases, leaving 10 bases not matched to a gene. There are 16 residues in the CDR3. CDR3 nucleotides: TGTGCCAGTAGTCCTGCGGGGGGGCGTTTTCCCGGGGAGCTGTTTTTT. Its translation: CASSPAGGRFPGELFF.

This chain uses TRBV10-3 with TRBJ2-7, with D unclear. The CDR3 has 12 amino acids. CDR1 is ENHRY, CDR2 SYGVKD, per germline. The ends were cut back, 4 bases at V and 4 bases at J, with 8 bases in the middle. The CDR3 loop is CAISADKYEQYF. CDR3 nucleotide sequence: TGTGCCATCAGTGCAGACAAGTACGAGCAGTACTTC.

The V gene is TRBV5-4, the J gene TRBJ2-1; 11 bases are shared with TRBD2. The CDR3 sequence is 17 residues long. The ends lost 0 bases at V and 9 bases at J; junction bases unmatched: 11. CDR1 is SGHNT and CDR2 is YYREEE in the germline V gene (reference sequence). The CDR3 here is CASSLGSGGDPFAEQFF. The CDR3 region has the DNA TGTGCCAGCAGCTTGGGTAGCGGGGGGGACCCTTTTGCTGAGCAGTTCTTC.

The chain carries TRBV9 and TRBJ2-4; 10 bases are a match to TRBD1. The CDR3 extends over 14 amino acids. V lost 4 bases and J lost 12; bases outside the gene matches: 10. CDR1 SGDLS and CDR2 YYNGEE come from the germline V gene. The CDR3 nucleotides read TGTGCCAGCAGCCTTTTGGGACAGGGGTATAATCAGTACTTC. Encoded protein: CASSLLGQGYNQYF.

The DNA of the CDR3 is TGTGCCAGCAGCCAAGATCCCTCCTCCGGCTACGAGCAGTACTTC. It yields the protein CASSQDPSSGYEQYF. The rearrangement uses TRBV3-1 (or the pseudogene TRBV3-2) and TRBJ2-7; D not certain. The V and J ends lost 0 bases and 3 bases respectively, with 12 bases between them. CDR1 and CDR2 from the germline V gene are LGHDT and YNNKEL (reference sequence). This CDR3 is built from 15 residues.

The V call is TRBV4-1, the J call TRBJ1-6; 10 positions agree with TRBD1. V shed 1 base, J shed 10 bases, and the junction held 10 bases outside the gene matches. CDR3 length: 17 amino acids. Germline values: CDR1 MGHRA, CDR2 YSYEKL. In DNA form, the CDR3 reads TGCGCCAGCAGCCAAGTTGGGACAGGGGTAAGACAGTCACCCCTCCACTTT. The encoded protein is CASSQVGTGVRQSPLHF.

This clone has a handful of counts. This chain's CDR3 is CASSEQANYGYTF. The CDR3 nucleotides are TGTGCCAGCAGCGAACAAGCTAACTATGGCTACACCTTC. The chain employs TRBV7-9 and TRBJ1-2; D is uncertain. Deletions cut 5 bases from V and 0 bases from J, with 7 bases between. The CDR3 spans 13 residues. CDR1 is SEHNR, CDR2 FQNEAQ, per germline (reference sequence).

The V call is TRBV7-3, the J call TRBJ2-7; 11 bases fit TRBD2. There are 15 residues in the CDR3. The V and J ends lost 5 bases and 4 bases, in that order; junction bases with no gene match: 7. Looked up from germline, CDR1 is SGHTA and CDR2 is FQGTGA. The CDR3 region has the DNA TGTGCCAGCAGCCCAGCTGGGACTAGCGGATACGAGCAGTACTTC. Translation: CASSPAGTSGYEQYF.

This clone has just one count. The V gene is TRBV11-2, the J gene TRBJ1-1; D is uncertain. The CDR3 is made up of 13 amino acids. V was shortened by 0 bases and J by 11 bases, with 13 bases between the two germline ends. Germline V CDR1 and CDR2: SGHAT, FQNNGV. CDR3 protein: CASSLESGGMAFF. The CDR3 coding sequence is TGTGCCAGCAGCTTAGAATCAGGCGGGATGGCTTTCTTT.

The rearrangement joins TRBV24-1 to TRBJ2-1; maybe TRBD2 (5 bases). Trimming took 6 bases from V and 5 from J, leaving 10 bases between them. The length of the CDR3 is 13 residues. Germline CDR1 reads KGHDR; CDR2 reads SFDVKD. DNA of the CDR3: TGTGCCACCAGTAGGACTTGGGACAATGAGCAGTTCTTC. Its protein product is CATSRTWDNEQFF.

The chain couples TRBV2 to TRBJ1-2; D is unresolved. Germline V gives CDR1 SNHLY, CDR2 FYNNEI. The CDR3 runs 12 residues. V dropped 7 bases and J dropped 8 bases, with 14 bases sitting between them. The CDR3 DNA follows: TGTGCCAGCAAGTCTGGACTCCTAGGCTACACCTTC. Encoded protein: CASKSGLLGYTF.

This CDR3 reads CASAPGQIPHEQYF. In DNA, the CDR3 is TGCGCCAGCGCCCCGGGACAGATTCCCCACGAGCAGTACTTC. The V and J genes are TRBV5-1 and TRBJ2-7; 7 bases agree with TRBD1. Germline V lookup: CDR1 SGHRS, CDR2 YFSETQ. The CDR3 has 14 residues. The V segment lost 7 bases and the J segment 5 bases; nucleotides outside the gene matches: 12.

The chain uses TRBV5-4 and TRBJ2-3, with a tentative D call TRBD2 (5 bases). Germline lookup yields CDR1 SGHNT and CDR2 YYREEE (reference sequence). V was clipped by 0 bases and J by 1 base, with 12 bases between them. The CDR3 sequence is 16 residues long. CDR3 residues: CASSLAGKSRTDTQYF. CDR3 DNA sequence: TGTGCCAGCAGCTTGGCGGGGAAGAGTCGCACAGATACGCAGTATTTT.

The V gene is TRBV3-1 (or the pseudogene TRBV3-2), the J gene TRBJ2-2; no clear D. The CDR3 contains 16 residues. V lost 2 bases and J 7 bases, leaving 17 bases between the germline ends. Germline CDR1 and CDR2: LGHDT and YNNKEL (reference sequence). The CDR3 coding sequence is TGTGCCAGCAGCCAACGGCAGGCCCAGAGAAGCGGGGAGCTGTTTTTT. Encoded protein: CASSQRQAQRSGELFF.

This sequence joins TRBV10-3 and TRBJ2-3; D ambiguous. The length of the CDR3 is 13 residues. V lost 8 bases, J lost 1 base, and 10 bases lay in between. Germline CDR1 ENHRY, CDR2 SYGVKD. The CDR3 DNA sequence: TGTGCCATCGAGGTAGAAGGCACAGATACGCAGTATTTT. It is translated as CAIEVEGTDTQYF.

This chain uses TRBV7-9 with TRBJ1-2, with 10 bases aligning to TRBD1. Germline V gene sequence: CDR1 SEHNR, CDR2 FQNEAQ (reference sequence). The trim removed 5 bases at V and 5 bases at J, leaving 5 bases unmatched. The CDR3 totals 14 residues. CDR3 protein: CASSPRTGGYGYTF. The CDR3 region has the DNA TGTGCCAGCAGCCCACGGACAGGGGGTTATGGCTACACCTTC.

In DNA, the CDR3 is TGTGCCAGCAGCAAGACTAGCGGGCCCCCCGGTGCCAAAAACATTCAGTACTTC. It codes for CASSKTSGPPGAKNIQYF. J is TRBJ2-4 and V is TRBV21-1; the table names TRBD2, a call not compared with the DNA. TRBV21-1 is given as a pseudogene. The CDR3 spans 18 residues.

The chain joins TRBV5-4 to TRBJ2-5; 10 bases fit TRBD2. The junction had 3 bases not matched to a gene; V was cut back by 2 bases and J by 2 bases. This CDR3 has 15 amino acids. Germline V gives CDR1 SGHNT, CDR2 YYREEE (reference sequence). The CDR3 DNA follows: TGTGCCAGCAGCTTTAGCGGGGGGAATCAAGAGACCCAGTACTTC. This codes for CASSFSGGNQETQYF. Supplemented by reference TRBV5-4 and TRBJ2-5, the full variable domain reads ETGVTQSPTHLIKTRGQQVTLRCSSQSGHNTVSWYQQALGQGPQFIFQYYREEENGRGNFPPRFSGLQFPNYSSELNVNALELDDSALYLCASSFSGGNQETQYFGPGTRLLVL.

Written as DNA, the CDR3 is TGTGCCAGCGGGACAGGGGGGGGTAATGAAAAACTGTTTTTT. Translating gives CASGTGGGNEKLFF. The chain is built from TRBV25-1 and TRBJ1-4, with TRBD1 matching 11 bases. V gave up 8 bases and J gave up 4 bases; unmatched junction bases: 3. Germline-derived CDR1 and CDR2 are MGHDK and SYGVNS. This CDR3 has 14 residues.